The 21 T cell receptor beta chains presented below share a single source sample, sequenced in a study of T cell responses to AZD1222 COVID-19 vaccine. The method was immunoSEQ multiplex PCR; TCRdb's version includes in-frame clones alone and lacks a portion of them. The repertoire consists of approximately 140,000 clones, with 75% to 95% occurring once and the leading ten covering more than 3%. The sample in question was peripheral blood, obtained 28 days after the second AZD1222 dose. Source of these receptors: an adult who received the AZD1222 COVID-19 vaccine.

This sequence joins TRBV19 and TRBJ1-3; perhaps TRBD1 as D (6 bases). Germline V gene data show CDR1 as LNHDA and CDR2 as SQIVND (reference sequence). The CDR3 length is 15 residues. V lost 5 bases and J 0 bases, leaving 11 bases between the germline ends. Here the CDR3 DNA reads TGTGCCAGTAGTCGACAGGACCTCTCTGGAAACACCATATATTTT. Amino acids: CASSRQDLSGNTIYF.

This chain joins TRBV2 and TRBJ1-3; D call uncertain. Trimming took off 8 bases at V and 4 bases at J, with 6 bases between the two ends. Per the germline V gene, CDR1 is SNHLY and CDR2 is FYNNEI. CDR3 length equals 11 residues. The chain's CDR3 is CASLKGNTIYF. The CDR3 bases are TGTGCCAGCCTGAAAGGAAACACCATATATTTT.

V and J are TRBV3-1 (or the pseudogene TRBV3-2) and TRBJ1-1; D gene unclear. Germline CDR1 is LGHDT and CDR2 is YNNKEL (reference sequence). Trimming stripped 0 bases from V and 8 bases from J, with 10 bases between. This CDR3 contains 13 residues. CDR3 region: CASSQDLSAEAFF. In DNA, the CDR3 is TGTGCCAGCAGCCAAGACTTATCGGCAGAAGCTTTCTTT.

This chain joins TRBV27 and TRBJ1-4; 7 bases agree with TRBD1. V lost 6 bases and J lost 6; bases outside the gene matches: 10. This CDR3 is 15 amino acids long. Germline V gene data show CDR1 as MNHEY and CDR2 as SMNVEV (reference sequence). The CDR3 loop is CASSSKGTDDEKLFF. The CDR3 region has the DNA TGTGCCAGCAGCTCAAAAGGGACAGACGATGAAAAACTGTTTTTT.

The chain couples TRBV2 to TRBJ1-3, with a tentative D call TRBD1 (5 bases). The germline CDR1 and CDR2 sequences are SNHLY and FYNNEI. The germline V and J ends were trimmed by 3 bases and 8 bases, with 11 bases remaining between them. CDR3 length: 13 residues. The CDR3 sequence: CASSDQGTDTIYF. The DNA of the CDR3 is TGTGCCAGCAGTGACCAGGGAACAGACACCATATATTTT.

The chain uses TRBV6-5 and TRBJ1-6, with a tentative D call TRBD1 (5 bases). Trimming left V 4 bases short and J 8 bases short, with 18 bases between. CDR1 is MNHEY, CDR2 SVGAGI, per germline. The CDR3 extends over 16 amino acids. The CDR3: CASSFTGRGYHSPLHF. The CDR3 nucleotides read TGTGCCAGCAGTTTCACAGGCCGGGGGTATCATTCACCCCTCCACTTT.

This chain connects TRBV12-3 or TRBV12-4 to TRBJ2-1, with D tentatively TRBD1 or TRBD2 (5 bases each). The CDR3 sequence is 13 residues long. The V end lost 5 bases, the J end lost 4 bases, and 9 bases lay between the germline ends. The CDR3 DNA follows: TGTGCCAGCAGTAAGGGACCTTACAATGAGCAGTTCTTC. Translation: CASSKGPYNEQFF.

The CDR3 region has the DNA TGTGCCAGCAGACCGGGACAGAACACTGAAGCTTTCTTT. It is translated as CASRPGQNTEAFF. The chain combines TRBV7-6 with TRBJ1-1; a weak D match, TRBD1 (6 bases). Germline CDR1 reads SGHVS; CDR2 reads FNYEAQ. The germline V and J ends were trimmed by 6 bases and 1 base, with 9 bases remaining between them. CDR3 length: 13 residues.

CDR3 residues: CASSSWTSGRAWNEQFF. CDR3 coding DNA: TGTGCCAGCAGTTCCTGGACTAGCGGGAGGGCCTGGAATGAGCAGTTCTTC. This chain uses TRBV6-2 or TRBV6-3 with TRBJ2-1, with TRBD2 matching 15 bases. Trimming cost V 4 bases and J 7 bases; bases outside gene matches: 8. Germline CDR1 and CDR2: MNHEY and SVGEGT. The CDR3 contains 17 residues.

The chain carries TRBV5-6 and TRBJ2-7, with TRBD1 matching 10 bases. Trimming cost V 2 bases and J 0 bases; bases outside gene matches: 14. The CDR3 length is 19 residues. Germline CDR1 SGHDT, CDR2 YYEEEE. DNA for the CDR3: TGTGCCAGCAGCTTAGCCGGGACAGGGGTTTTGTTCAGCTCCTACGAGCAGTACTTC. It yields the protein CASSLAGTGVLFSSYEQYF.

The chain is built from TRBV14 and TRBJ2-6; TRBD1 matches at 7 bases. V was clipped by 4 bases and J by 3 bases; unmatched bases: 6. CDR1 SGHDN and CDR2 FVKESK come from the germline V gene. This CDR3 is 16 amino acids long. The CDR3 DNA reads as TGTGCCAGCAGCCCCTGGGCAGGGGGTGGGGCCAACGTCCTGACTTTC. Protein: CASSPWAGGGANVLTF.

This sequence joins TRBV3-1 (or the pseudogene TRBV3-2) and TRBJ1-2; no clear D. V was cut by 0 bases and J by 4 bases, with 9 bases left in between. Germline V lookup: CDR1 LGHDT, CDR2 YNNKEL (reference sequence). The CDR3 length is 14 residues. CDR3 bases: TGTGCCAGCAGCCAAGATGCGGCGGTCTATGGCTACACCTTC. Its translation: CASSQDAAVYGYTF.

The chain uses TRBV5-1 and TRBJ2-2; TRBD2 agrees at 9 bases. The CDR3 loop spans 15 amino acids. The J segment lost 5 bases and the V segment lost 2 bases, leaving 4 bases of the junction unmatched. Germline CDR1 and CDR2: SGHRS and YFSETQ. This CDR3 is CASSFSGSGTGELFF. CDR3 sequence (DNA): TGCGCCAGCAGCTTTAGCGGGAGTGGAACCGGGGAGCTGTTTTTT.

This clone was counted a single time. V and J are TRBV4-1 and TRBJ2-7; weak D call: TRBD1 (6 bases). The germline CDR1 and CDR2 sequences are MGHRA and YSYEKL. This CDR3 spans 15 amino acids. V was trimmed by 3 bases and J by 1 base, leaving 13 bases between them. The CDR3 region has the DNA TGCGCCAGCAGCCAGCCGTTGGGGGCGTCCTACGAGCAGTACTTC. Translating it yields CASSQPLGASYEQYF.

CDR3 sequence (DNA): TGTGCCAGCAGCACCGGGACAGGGGCGGTCACTGAAGCTTTCTTT. Translated, it gives CASSTGTGAVTEAFF. V gene TRBV7-8 combines with J gene TRBJ1-1; 10 bases line up with TRBD1. With 5 bases clipped from V and 4 bases from J, the junction kept 7 bases outside the gene matches. Per germline, CDR1 SGHVS and CDR2 FQNEAQ. This CDR3 has 15 residues.

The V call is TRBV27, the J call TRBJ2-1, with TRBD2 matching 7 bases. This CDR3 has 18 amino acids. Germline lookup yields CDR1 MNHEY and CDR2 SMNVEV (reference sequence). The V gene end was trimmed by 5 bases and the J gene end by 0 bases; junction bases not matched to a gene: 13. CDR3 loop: CASSQSGEPSSSYNEQFF. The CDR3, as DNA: TGTGCCAGCAGTCAGAGCGGGGAGCCTTCGAGCTCCTACAATGAGCAGTTCTTC.

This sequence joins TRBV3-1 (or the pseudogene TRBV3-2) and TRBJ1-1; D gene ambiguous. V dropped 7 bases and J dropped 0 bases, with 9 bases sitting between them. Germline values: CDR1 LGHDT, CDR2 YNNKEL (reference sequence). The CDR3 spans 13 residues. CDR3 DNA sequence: TGTGCCAGCACCCCGACCGTGAACACTGAAGCTTTCTTT. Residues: CASTPTVNTEAFF.

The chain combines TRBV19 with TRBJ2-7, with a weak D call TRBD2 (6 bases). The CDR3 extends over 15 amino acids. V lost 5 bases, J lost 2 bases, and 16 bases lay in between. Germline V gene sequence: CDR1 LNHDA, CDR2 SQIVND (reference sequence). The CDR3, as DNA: TGTGCCAGTAGTCCCCAGGGCGGGATGGCCTACGAGCAGTACTTC. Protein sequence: CASSPQGGMAYEQYF.

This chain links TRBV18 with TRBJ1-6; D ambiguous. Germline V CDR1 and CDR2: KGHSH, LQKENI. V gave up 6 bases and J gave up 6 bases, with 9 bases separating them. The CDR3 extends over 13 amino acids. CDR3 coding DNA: TGTGCCAGCTCGACGGACTCTAATTCACCCCTCCACTTT. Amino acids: CASSTDSNSPLHF.

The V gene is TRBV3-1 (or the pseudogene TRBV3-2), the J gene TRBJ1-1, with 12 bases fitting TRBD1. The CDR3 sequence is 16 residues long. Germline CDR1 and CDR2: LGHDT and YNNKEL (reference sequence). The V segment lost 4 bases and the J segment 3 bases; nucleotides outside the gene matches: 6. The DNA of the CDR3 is TGTGCCAGCAGCCTCCGGGACAGGGGGCGTGACACTGAAGCTTTCTTT. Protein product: CASSLRDRGRDTEAFF.

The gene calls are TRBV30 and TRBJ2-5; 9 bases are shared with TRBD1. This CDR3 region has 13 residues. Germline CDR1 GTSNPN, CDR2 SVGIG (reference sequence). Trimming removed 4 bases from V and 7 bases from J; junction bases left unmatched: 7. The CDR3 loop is CAWNRGQGGTQYF. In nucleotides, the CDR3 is TGTGCCTGGAACAGGGGGCAGGGAGGGACCCAGTACTTC.